These T cell receptor beta chains were read from a single sample in a study of blood T cell repertoires in COVID-19. Repertoires were generated with immunoSEQ multiplex PCR, while TCRdb's copy carries only in-frame clones and drops some. Counted here are about 410,000 clones, around 86% occurring once; the ten biggest clones make up almost 1.5%. Input material: peripheral blood. The receptors derive from a woman aged 25 to 39 with active or convalescent COVID-19. Each CDR3 is given with its conserved first and last residue. The order of the fields is V gene, D gene, clone size, J gene, CDR3 protein, CDR3 DNA. A D gene is named only where the DNA matches it firmly. Rows may omit the clone size; those that give it use once, few, many or a size class.

TRBV6-5	.	.	TRBJ2-3	CASSSVGTDTQYF	TGTGCTTCGAGCTCGGTGGGCACAGATACGCAGTATTTT
TRBV30	.	.	TRBJ1-6	CAWTRRQGSSYNSPLHF	TGTGCCTGGACCCGCCGGCAGGGGAGCTCCTATAATTCACCCCTCCACTTT
TRBV28	TRBD1	.	TRBJ1-3	CASSYRTGGVSGNTIYF	TGTGCCAGCAGTTACCGGACAGGGGGCGTCTCTGGAAACACCATATATTTT
TRBV2	TRBD1	.	TRBJ2-3	CASKPDRGTDTQYF	TGTGCCAGCAAGCCTGACAGGGGCACAGATACGCAGTATTTT
TRBV24-1	.	once	TRBJ2-2	CATSEATNTGELFF	TGTGCCACCAGTGAAGCTACGAACACCGGGGAGCTGTTTTTT
TRBV6-5	TRBD2	.	TRBJ2-1	CASRGVNNEQFF	TGTGCCAGCCGGGGGGTCAACAATGAGCAGTTCTTC
TRBV5-4	TRBD1	.	TRBJ2-1	CASSIGTESEQFF	TGTGCCAGCAGCATAGGGACAGAGAGCGAGCAGTTCTTC
TRBV27	.	.	TRBJ2-6	CASRRTASGWVLTF	TGTGCCAGCAGACGGACAGCCTCTGGTTGGGTCCTGACTTTC
TRBV2	TRBD2	.	TRBJ2-7	CASRRTSGGRSYEQYF	TGTGCCAGCAGGCGGACTAGCGGGGGGCGCTCCTACGAGCAGTACTTC
TRBV5-4	TRBD2	.	TRBJ2-1	CASSPAGGVNEQFF	TGTGCCAGCAGCCCAGCGGGGGGTGTCAATGAGCAGTTCTTC
TRBV11-2	TRBD1	.	TRBJ1-5	CASSKGGIIPHTNQPQHF	TGTGCCAGCAGTAAAGGGGGCATAATCCCCCATACCAATCAGCCCCAGCATTTT
TRBV2	TRBD1	.	TRBJ2-7	CASSGQGVHEQYF	TGTGCCAGCAGTGGGCAGGGGGTCCACGAGCAGTACTTC
TRBV29-1	TRBD2	.	TRBJ2-2	CSVGPSGSSGELFF	TGCAGCGTTGGCCCTAGCGGGAGCTCGGGGGAGCTGTTTTTT
TRBV2	.	.	TRBJ2-7	CASSEYAGSYEQYF	TGTGCCAGCAGTGAGTATGCAGGCTCCTACGAGCAGTACTTC
TRBV5-1	.	.	TRBJ1-1	CASSKTQGMNTEAFF	TGCGCCAGCAGCAAAACTCAGGGTATGAACACTGAAGCTTTCTTT
TRBV5-4	.	.	TRBJ2-4	CASSLGGQSLAKNIQYF	TGTGCCAGCAGCTTAGGAGGGCAGTCTTTAGCCAAAAACATTCAGTACTTC
TRBV7-9	.	.	TRBJ2-7	CASSYSWELTYEQYF	TGTGCCAGCAGCTATAGCTGGGAGTTGACCTACGAGCAGTACTTC
TRBV27	.	.	TRBJ1-5	CASSLSGAVYQPQHF	TGTGCCAGCAGTTTATCTGGGGCAGTATATCAGCCCCAGCATTTT
TRBV5-1	TRBD1	.	TRBJ1-1	CASRGTEYTEAFF	TGCGCCAGTAGGGGGACAGAGTACACTGAAGCTTTCTTT
TRBV6-5	.	.	TRBJ1-1	CASSYLGVGTEAFF	TGTGCCAGCAGTTACTTAGGGGTTGGGACTGAAGCTTTCTTT
TRBV7-9	TRBD1	once	TRBJ2-7	CASSYAGGQGASYSYEQYF	TGTGCCAGCAGCTATGCGGGGGGACAGGGGGCCTCTTACTCCTACGAGCAGTACTTC
TRBV27	TRBD1	.	TRBJ1-1	CASSPWTGVNTEAFF	TGTGCCAGCAGTCCCTGGACAGGGGTGAACACTGAAGCTTTCTTT
TRBV9	.	.	TRBJ1-2	CASSATDWGQLLGHYGYTF	TGTGCCAGCAGCGCCACCGATTGGGGACAACTATTAGGGCACTATGGCTACACCTTC
TRBV3-1/TRBV3-2	.	.	TRBJ1-2	CASSLGLAANYGYTF	TGTGCCAGCAGCTTGGGCCTGGCAGCTAACTATGGCTACACCTTC
TRBV7-7	.	once	TRBJ2-1	CASSLHSNNEQFF	TGTGCCAGCAGCTTACACTCGAACAATGAGCAGTTCTTC
TRBV12-3/TRBV12-4	TRBD1	.	TRBJ2-2	CASRQTGTGELFF	TGTGCCAGCAGGCAGACAGGGACCGGGGAGCTGTTTTTT
TRBV6-5	TRBD1	.	TRBJ1-2	CASSYGDRLLGYTF	TGTGCCAGCAGTTACGGGGACAGGTTATTGGGCTACACCTTC
TRBV6-4	.	once	TRBJ1-1	CASSDLSGGEAFF	TGTGCCAGCAGTGATTTGTCAGGTGGTGAGGCTTTCTTT
TRBV27	.	few	TRBJ2-7	CASSLGLAYEQYF	TGTGCCAGCAGTTTAGGACTTGCCTACGAGCAGTACTTC
TRBV5-5	TRBD1	.	TRBJ2-7	CASSWTGTVSYEQYF	TGTGCCAGCAGCTGGACCGGGACAGTCTCCTACGAGCAGTACTTC
TRBV9	.	.	TRBJ2-7	CASSVDVGIYEQYF	TGTGCCAGCAGCGTAGATGTCGGGATCTACGAGCAGTACTTC
TRBV18	TRBD1	.	TRBJ1-2	CASSPTGVYGYTF	TGTGCCAGCTCACCTACAGGGGTCTATGGCTACACCTTC
TRBV15	.	.	TRBJ1-1	CATSRGGGNTEAFF	TGTGCCACCAGCAGAGGAGGCGGAAACACTGAAGCTTTCTTT
TRBV7-2	TRBD1	once	TRBJ1-1	CASSSSGGSEAFF	TGTGCCAGCAGCTCCTCAGGGGGAAGTGAAGCTTTCTTT
TRBV7-9	.	few	TRBJ2-7	CASSLGQREEQYF	TGTGCCAGCAGCTTAGGACAAAGAGAGGAGCAGTACTTC
TRBV19	TRBD1	.	TRBJ1-2	CASSITERQGLNGYTF	TGTGCCAGTAGTATAACCGAGCGACAGGGTTTGAATGGCTACACCTTC
TRBV2	TRBD1	.	TRBJ1-1	CASRRRTGPDTEAFF	TGTGCCAGCCGACGACGGACAGGGCCGGACACTGAAGCTTTCTTT
TRBV5-1	.	.	TRBJ1-2	CASSPDPSAGVDGYTF	TGCGCCAGCAGCCCCGACCCGTCGGCAGGGGTAGACGGCTACACCTTC
TRBV14	TRBD1	.	TRBJ1-3	CASSQGDRRTPLIGNTIYF	TGTGCCAGCAGCCAAGGGGACAGGCGAACCCCCCTGATTGGAAACACCATATATTTT
TRBV4-1	TRBD2	.	TRBJ2-5	CASSQDVAGGFQETQYF	TGCGCCAGCAGCCAAGATGTTGCGGGGGGGTTTCAAGAGACCCAGTACTTC
TRBV20-1	TRBD2	.	TRBJ2-1	CSAMREYEQFF	TGCAGTGCTATGCGGGAGTATGAGCAGTTCTTC
TRBV6-5	TRBD1	.	TRBJ2-1	CARVIGGQGVNEQFF	TGTGCCAGAGTAATAGGCGGACAGGGGGTCAATGAGCAGTTCTTC
TRBV7-2	TRBD2	.	TRBJ2-3	CASSLAGGAVDTQYF	TGTGCCAGCAGCTTAGCCGGGGGGGCCGTAGATACGCAGTATTTT
TRBV5-1	TRBD1	once	TRBJ2-5	CASSVGQGEETQYF	TGCGCCAGCAGCGTCGGACAGGGTGAAGAGACCCAGTACTTC
TRBV18	TRBD1	.	TRBJ1-2	CASSPGTDANYGYTF	TGTGCCAGCTCACCCGGGACAGACGCTAACTATGGCTACACCTTC
TRBV5-1	TRBD1	once	TRBJ1-1	CASSPGQGPTEAFF	TGCGCCAGCAGCCCGGGACAGGGGCCCACTGAAGCTTTCTTT
TRBV11-2	.	.	TRBJ1-2	CASSPGPGVYGYTF	TGTGCCAGCAGCCCGGGACCAGGGGTCTATGGCTACACCTTC
TRBV9	TRBD2	.	TRBJ2-1	CASSPQELRESHEQFF	TGTGCCAGCAGCCCACAAGAGCTGCGGGAGTCCCATGAGCAGTTCTTC
TRBV7-8	TRBD1	.	TRBJ2-2	CASRPNDRGTGELFF	TGTGCCAGCAGGCCAAACGACAGGGGTACCGGGGAGCTGTTTTTT
TRBV5-4	.	.	TRBJ1-2	CASSLGRVYGYTF	TGTGCCAGCAGCTTGGGGAGGGTCTATGGCTACACCTTC
TRBV10-1	.	once	TRBJ2-5	CASSVTGGLQETQYF	TGCGCCAGCAGTGTTACCGGGGGTCTCCAAGAGACCCAGTACTTC
TRBV4-1	.	.	TRBJ1-2	CASSQDPGRHTF	TGCGCCAGCAGCCAAGATCCTGGGCGCCACACCTTC
TRBV19	TRBD1	.	TRBJ1-6	CASCRDRLNSPLHF	TGTGCCAGCTGCCGGGACAGACTCAATTCACCCCTCCACTTT